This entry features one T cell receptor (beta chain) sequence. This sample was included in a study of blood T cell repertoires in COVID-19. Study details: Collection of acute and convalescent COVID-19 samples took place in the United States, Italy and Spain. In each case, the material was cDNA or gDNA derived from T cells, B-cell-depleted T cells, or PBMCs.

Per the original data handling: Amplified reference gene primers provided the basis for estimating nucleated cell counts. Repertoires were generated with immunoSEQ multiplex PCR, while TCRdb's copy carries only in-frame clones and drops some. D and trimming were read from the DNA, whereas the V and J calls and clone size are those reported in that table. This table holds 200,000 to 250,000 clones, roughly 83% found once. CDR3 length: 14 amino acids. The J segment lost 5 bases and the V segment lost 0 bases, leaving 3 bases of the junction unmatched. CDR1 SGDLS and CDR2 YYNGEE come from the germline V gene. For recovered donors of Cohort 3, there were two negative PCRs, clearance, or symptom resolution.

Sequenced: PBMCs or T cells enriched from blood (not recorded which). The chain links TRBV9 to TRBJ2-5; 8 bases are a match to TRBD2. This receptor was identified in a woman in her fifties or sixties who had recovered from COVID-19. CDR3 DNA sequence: TGTGCCAGCAGCGTAGGGACTAGCTCGGAGACCCAGTACTTC. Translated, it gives CASSVGTSSETQYF.